A selection of T cell receptor beta chains follows, all from one sample in a study of blood T cells in healthy people across ages. TCRdb processed the 5' RACE reads anew with MiXCR; each CDR3 protein has one entry. The data hold over a million distinct CDR3 sequences, with 45% to 70% observed a single time. Sequenced sample: blood. These receptor sequences come from a man in his late teens or twenties in good health. Each CDR3 is given with its conserved first and last residue. The D gene is left open where the match is weak. Some rows have no size entry. The others give once, few or many, or a class for an expanded clone.

j_call clone_size v_call d_call cdr3_aa cdr3_nt
TRBJ1-1 - TRBV11-2 - CASSLAREEAFF TGTGCCAGCAGCTTAGCCAGGGAAGAAGCTTTCTTT
TRBJ2-5 - TRBV28 - CASSLNRVGLEQYF TGTGCCAGCAGTTTGAACAGGGTGGGGTTGGAGCAGTACTTC
TRBJ1-2 few TRBV24-1 - CATSDLPEGDGYTF TGTGCCACCAGTGATTTGCCCGAGGGAGATGGCTACACCTTC
TRBJ2-1 - TRBV14 - CASSQGAFNGQFF TGTGCCAGCAGCCAAGGGGCGTTCAATGGGCAGTTCTTC
TRBJ1-2 once TRBV7-9 - CDSSLVRGGGYTF TGTGACAGCAGCTTAGTCCGGGGAGGTGGCTACACCTTC
TRBJ1-2 - TRBV29-1 - CSVEDRSSGGYTF TGCAGCGTTGAAGACAGGTCAAGTGGTGGCTACACCTTC
TRBJ1-4 few TRBV15 TRBD1 CATSTDRENEKLFF TGTGCCACCAGCACCGACAGGGAGAACGAAAAACTGTTTTTT
TRBJ2-3 - TRBV27 - CASSLWDGLTDTQYF TGTGCCAGCAGCCTTTGGGACGGCCTCACAGATACGCAGTATTTT
TRBJ2-6 - TRBV11-2 - CASSSKVGAGANVLTF TGTGCCAGCAGCTCAAAAGTGGGGGCTGGGGCCAACGTCCTGACTTTC
TRBJ1-2 few TRBV3-1 - CASSRGTESGYGYTF TGTGCCAGCAGCCGTGGGACCGAGAGTGGTTATGGCTACACCTTC
TRBJ1-6 once TRBV27 - CASKGGYNSPLHF TGTGCCAGCAAGGGGGGATATAATTCACCCCTCCACTTT
TRBJ2-3 few TRBV20-1 TRBD2 CSGTSGRTDTQYF TGCAGTGGGACTAGCGGTCGCACAGATACGCAGTATTTT
TRBJ1-1 - TRBV5-1 - CASSLPPAAGQMNTEAFF TGCGCCAGCAGCTTGCCCCCCGCCGCAGGACAGATGAACACTGAAGCTTTCTTT
TRBJ1-1 - TRBV20-1 - CSARVGGRRNTEAFF TGCAGTGCTAGAGTGGGGGGCCGCCGGAACACTGAAGCTTTCTTT
TRBJ2-7 few TRBV4-3 - CASSHRGGRVYEQYF TGCGCCAGCAGCCACCGAGGTGGCAGAGTCTACGAGCAGTACTTC
TRBJ1-1 few TRBV27 TRBD1 CASRGQGSEAFF TGTGCCAGCAGGGGACAGGGCTCTGAAGCTTTCTTT
TRBJ2-3 few TRBV9 - CASSDRADTQYF TGTGCCAGCAGCGACCGGGCAGATACGCAGTATTTT
TRBJ2-5 - TRBV4-2 TRBD1 CASSLRDSPVGTQYF TGTGCCAGCAGCCTAAGGGACAGCCCGGTGGGGACCCAGTACTTC
TRBJ2-7 - TRBV13 TRBD2 CASSVGLARYEQYF TGTGCCAGCAGCGTGGGACTAGCGAGGTACGAGCAGTACTTC
TRBJ1-1 - TRBV12-3/TRBV12-4 TRBD1 CAVHRGLNTEAFF TGTGCCGTCCACAGGGGGCTGAACACTGAAGCTTTCTTT
TRBJ1-2 few TRBV6-6 - CASSSRQEANYGYTF TGTGCCAGCAGTTCGAGACAGGAGGCTAACTATGGCTACACCTTC
TRBJ1-5 - TRBV4-1 - CASSVPTARNQPQHF TGCGCCAGCAGCGTGCCGACAGCACGCAATCAGCCCCAGCATTTT
TRBJ2-3 - TRBV6-5 TRBD2 CASSRTSFEGDTQYF TGTGCCAGCAGCCGGACTAGTTTTGAGGGAGATACGCAGTATTTT
TRBJ2-1 - TRBV10-3 - CAISASGVSYNEQFF TGTGCCATCAGTGCGTCGGGAGTTTCCTACAATGAGCAGTTCTTC
TRBJ2-3 few TRBV29-1 - CSVAVLAITDTQYF TGCAGCGTTGCGGTACTAGCCATCACAGATACGCAGTATTTT
TRBJ2-1 few TRBV29-1 - CSVESRAGPYNEQFF TGCAGCGTTGAATCTCGGGCAGGTCCTTACAATGAGCAGTTCTTC
TRBJ1-1 - TRBV5-1 - CASSLEGMTEAFF TGCGCCAGCAGCTTGGAAGGAATGACTGAAGCTTTCTTT
TRBJ2-1 - TRBV9 - CASSVGVMGRGYNEQFF TGTGCCAGCAGCGTGGGTGTAATGGGGCGGGGTTACAATGAGCAGTTCTTC
TRBJ2-6 - TRBV27 TRBD1 CASSSPRDRGSNVLTF TGTGCCAGCAGTTCCCCCCGGGACAGGGGGTCCAACGTCCTGACTTTC
TRBJ1-6 - TRBV6-2/TRBV6-3 - CASSITGFDSPLHF TGTGCCAGCAGTATTACAGGGTTCGATTCACCCCTCCACTTT
TRBJ2-1 - TRBV9 TRBD2 CAGSVGLAGGRLFF TGTGCCGGCAGCGTAGGACTAGCGGGCGGCAGACTGTTCTTC
TRBJ2-1 - TRBV4-3 - CASSQDIGSSYNEQFF TGCGCCAGCAGCCAAGATATAGGAAGCTCCTACAATGAGCAGTTCTTC
TRBJ1-2 few TRBV21-1 - CASGAGYTF TGTGCCAGCGGGGCTGGCTACACCTTC
TRBJ2-7 few TRBV4-2 - CASSQDPGPAARVPSYEQYF TGTGCCAGCAGCCAGGATCCTGGCCCAGCGGCAAGAGTTCCCTCCTACGAGCAGTACTTC
TRBJ2-1 - TRBV4-2 TRBD1 CASSHDRSGGNEQFF TGTGCCAGCAGCCACGACAGGTCAGGGGGCAATGAGCAGTTCTTC
TRBJ1-1 - TRBV14 - CASSQDSIAEAFF TGTGCCAGCAGCCAAGATTCGATCGCTGAAGCTTTCTTT
TRBJ2-1 - TRBV4-1 - CASSQDHNRNNEQFF TGCGCCAGCAGCCAAGATCATAACCGAAACAATGAGCAGTTCTTC
TRBJ2-7 - TRBV4-1 - CASSQDWEFRMYEQYF TGCGCCAGCAGCCAAGATTGGGAGTTTAGAATGTACGAGCAGTACTTC
TRBJ2-1 few TRBV15 TRBD1 CATSRDRGQGNEQFF TGTGCCACCAGCAGAGATCGAGGACAGGGCAATGAGCAGTTCTTC
TRBJ1-2 - TRBV2 TRBD1 CASSTIGTGTQYGYTF TGTGCCAGCAGTACGATTGGGACAGGAACACAGTATGGCTACACCTTC
TRBJ2-7 - TRBV10-3 - CAISESGIPYEQYF TGTGCCATCAGTGAGTCGGGCATACCATACGAGCAGTACTTC
TRBJ1-2 - TRBV24-1 TRBD1 CATGETGGSSGYTF TGTGCCACCGGAGAGACAGGGGGCTCTAGCGGCTACACCTTC